The 31 T cell receptor beta chains presented below share a single source sample, sequenced in a study of cytomegalovirus exposure and HLA in healthy donors. The PCR ran on 60 Vbeta and 13 Jbeta primers. Generated by immunoSEQ multiplex PCR, the TCRdb table keeps only in-frame clones and is missing some. This sample's table has 70,000 to 75,000 clones. Sequencing input: PBMCs. The source of these receptors is a female donor in good health and CMV-seropositive.

The chain employs TRBV27 and TRBJ1-2; D gene ambiguous. This CDR3 has 15 amino acids. CDR1 and CDR2 from the germline V gene are MNHEY and SMNVEV (reference sequence). V gave up 3 bases and J gave up 5 bases, with 16 bases separating them. CDR3 nucleotide sequence: TGTGCCAGCAGTTTTGCAGAGGAGCTGGATTATGGCTACACCTTC. It encodes CASSFAEELDYGYTF.

This chain connects TRBV10-2 to TRBJ2-1; TRBD2 matches 12 bases. Germline V gene lookup returns CDR1 WSHSY and CDR2 SAAADI. V lost 8 bases and J lost 6; bases outside the gene matches: 11. The CDR3 spans 16 residues. DNA for the CDR3: TGCGCCAGCCGTCTGGGTCTAGCGGGAGGGTTCAATGAGCAGTTCTTC. Amino acids: CASRLGLAGGFNEQFF.

This chain connects TRBV5-6 to TRBJ2-5; D gene unclear. V was trimmed by 4 bases and J by 3 bases, leaving 10 bases between them. Per germline, CDR1 SGHDT and CDR2 YYEEEE. The CDR3 is 13 amino acids. This CDR3 is CASSPTSKETQYF. The CDR3 DNA sequence: TGTGCCAGCAGCCCGACAAGTAAAGAGACCCAGTACTTC.

The chain is built from TRBV4-1 and TRBJ2-1, with 8 bases that match TRBD2. From germline, CDR1 is MGHRA and CDR2 YSYEKL. V gave up 0 bases and J gave up 10 bases; unmatched junction bases: 11. The CDR3 runs to 16 residues. The CDR3 protein is CASSQDGSGDRLEQFF. CDR3 DNA sequence: TGCGCCAGCAGCCAAGATGGTAGCGGGGATCGACTAGAGCAGTTCTTC.

The V call is TRBV4-1, the J call TRBJ1-4; 7 bases match TRBD1. This CDR3 spans 14 amino acids. Trimming took 6 bases from V and 7 from J; bases not matched to a gene: 8. Germline loops: CDR1 MGHRA, CDR2 YSYEKL. CDR3 protein: CASSPTGQVEKLFF. As DNA, the CDR3 is TGCGCCAGCAGTCCGACAGGGCAGGTTGAAAAACTGTTTTTT.

This rearrangement joins TRBV2 to TRBJ2-2; TRBD2 aligns across 13 bases. Germline V gene lookup returns CDR1 SNHLY and CDR2 FYNNEI. The CDR3 extends over 15 amino acids. The ends lost 5 bases at V and 9 bases at J; junction bases unmatched: 6. The CDR3 sequence: CASSSGTSGIRELFF. In DNA, the CDR3 is TGTGCCAGCAGTTCCGGGACTAGCGGGATAAGGGAGCTGTTTTTT. Full variable domain (remainder filled in from reference TRBV2 and TRBJ2-2): EPEVTQTPSHQVTQMGQEVILRCVPISNHLYFYWYRQILGQKVEFLVSFYNNEISEKSEIFDDQFSVERPDGSNFTLKIRSTKLEDSAMYFCASSSGTSGIRELFFGEGSRLTVL.

The rearrangement uses TRBV10-3 and TRBJ1-1, with TRBD1 as a possible D gene (6 bases). There are 12 residues in the CDR3. The V end lost 8 bases, the J end lost 0 bases, and 7 bases lay between the germline ends. Germline values: CDR1 ENHRY, CDR2 SYGVKD. The CDR3 here is CAIGTLNTEAFF. The CDR3 DNA reads TGTGCCATCGGGACATTGAACACTGAAGCTTTCTTT.

The chain links TRBV28 to TRBJ2-2; 7 nucleotides agree with TRBD1. The CDR3 covers 14 residues. The V gene end was trimmed by 2 bases and the J gene end by 7 bases; junction bases not matched to a gene: 4. Looked up from germline, CDR1 is MDHEN and CDR2 is SYDVKM. The CDR3 loop is CASSLRGRSGELFF. As DNA, the CDR3 is TGTGCCAGCAGTTTAAGGGGGCGCAGCGGGGAGCTGTTTTTT.

The chain combines TRBV5-1 with TRBJ2-1, with D maybe TRBD2 (7 bases). Between the trimmed V and J ends, which lost 4 bases and 7 bases, there was a span of 21 bases. Looked up from germline, CDR1 is SGHRS and CDR2 is YFSETQ. The CDR3 has 16 amino acids. The CDR3, as DNA: TGCGCCAGCAGCGCCCAGGGCGGGGGCGACTTGAATGAGCAGTTCTTC. This codes for CASSAQGGGDLNEQFF.

The V gene is TRBV7-3, the J gene TRBJ2-1, with D unclear. Germline V lookup: CDR1 SGHTA, CDR2 FQGTGA. The ends were cut back, 2 bases at V and 2 bases at J, with 7 bases in the middle. The CDR3 runs 14 residues. The CDR3: CASSLGGPYNEQFF. In nucleotides, the CDR3 is TGTGCCAGCAGCTTAGGTGGGCCCTACAATGAGCAGTTCTTC. Based on the CDR3 plus reference TRBV7-3 and TRBJ2-1, the full variable domain is GAGVSQTPSNKVTEKGKYVELRCDPISGHTALYWYRQSLGQGPEFLIYFQGTGAADDSGLPNDRFFAVRPEGSVSTLKIQRTERGDSAVYLCASSLGGPYNEQFFGPGTRLTVL.

V gene TRBV6-5 combines with J gene TRBJ2-1; TRBD1 matches 7 bases. Trimming took 7 bases from V and 5 from J; bases not matched to a gene: 11. CDR3 length: 15 residues. The germline gives CDR1 MNHEY, CDR2 SVGAGI. In DNA, the CDR3 is TGTGCCAGCAAGTCCGGGACAGTGGTCGACAATGAGCAGTTCTTC. Translation: CASKSGTVVDNEQFF.

V usage is TRBV5-1 and J usage is TRBJ1-1; 9 nucleotides align to TRBD1. CDR1 and CDR2 (germline): SGHRS, YFSETQ. Unmatched junction bases numbered 2, after V lost 0 bases and J lost 5 bases. The CDR3 extends over 14 amino acids. For the CDR3, the DNA is TGCGCCAGCAGCTTGGGGACAGGGGTTACTGAAGCTTTCTTT. Translated, it gives CASSLGTGVTEAFF.

This chain joins TRBV29-1 and TRBJ2-7; perhaps TRBD1 as D (6 bases). The CDR3 loop spans 12 amino acids. Germline CDR1 reads SQVTM; CDR2 reads ANQGSEA. The V end lost 4 bases, the J end lost 4 bases, and 11 bases lay between the germline ends. This CDR3 reads CSVGGGDYEQYF. CDR3 DNA: TGCAGCGTTGGTGGGGGCGATTACGAGCAGTACTTC.

The chain combines TRBV25-1 with TRBJ2-7, with 9 nucleotides matching TRBD1. The CDR3 has 14 amino acids. V was clipped by 6 bases and J by 2 bases; unmatched bases: 5. CDR1 and CDR2 (germline): MGHDK, SYGVNS. CDR3 sequence: CASREHRGPYEQYF. DNA of the CDR3: TGTGCCAGCAGAGAACACAGGGGGCCCTACGAGCAGTACTTC.

The chain combines TRBV18 with TRBJ2-3; 10 bases agree with TRBD1. V was pared by 4 bases and J by 2 bases, with 9 bases of the junction left unmatched. Germline lookup yields CDR1 KGHSH and CDR2 LQKENI. The CDR3 spans 17 residues. The CDR3 DNA follows: TGTGCCAGCTCACTACTACAAGGGACAGGGGACACAGATACGCAGTATTTT. The encoded protein is CASSLLQGTGDTDTQYF.

The V gene is TRBV28, the J gene TRBJ2-5; TRBD1 is a possible D gene (7 bases). V lost 6 bases and J lost 2, with 16 bases in between. This CDR3 comprises 15 residues. Germline V gene lookup returns CDR1 MDHEN and CDR2 SYDVKM. CDR3 nucleotides: TGTGCCAGCAGCCATGCGGGACAGCGTCAAGAGACCCAGTACTTC. It is translated as CASSHAGQRQETQYF.

The rearrangement links TRBV5-1 to TRBJ1-2; 10 nucleotides agree with TRBD1. The ends lost 0 bases at V and 2 bases at J; junction bases unmatched: 1. CDR3 length equals 15 residues. The germline V gene has CDR1 SGHRS and CDR2 YFSETQ. As DNA, the CDR3 is TGCGCCAGCAGCTTGGGGGGACAGGGGAACTATGGCTACACCTTC. Its protein product is CASSLGGQGNYGYTF.

The chain couples TRBV6-6 to TRBJ2-1; 12 bases are a match to TRBD2. Per germline, CDR1 MNHNY and CDR2 SVGAGI (reference sequence). The CDR3 length is 12 residues. After removal of 8 bases from V and 9 bases from J, the junction contained 2 bases not matched to a gene. The CDR3 DNA reads TGTGCCAGCCGACTAGCGGGAGTTGAGCAGTTCTTC. This codes for CASRLAGVEQFF.

V is TRBV11-2 and J is TRBJ2-3; 11 bases line up with TRBD1. V dropped 4 bases and J dropped 6; count of bases not matched to a gene: 9. This CDR3 is built from 16 residues. The germline gives CDR1 SGHAT, CDR2 FQNNGV. CDR3 sequence reads: CASSSLPGTGGDTQYF. The CDR3 nucleotides read TGTGCCAGCAGCTCCCTTCCCGGGACAGGGGGGGATACGCAGTATTTT.

To note about this clone: One end of the junction does not line up with germline, which may come from a read error. The chain employs TRBV19 and TRBJ1-6; 10 nucleotides align to TRBD1. Germline CDR1 reads LNHDA; CDR2 reads SQIVND (reference sequence). This CDR3 is 14 amino acids long. The CDR3 sequence: CATKGQGYSSPLHF. CDR3 nucleotide sequence: TGTGCCACCAAGGGACAGGGGTATAGTTCACCCCTCCACTTT.

Here the CDR3 reads CASSTGLAGTYEQYF. CDR3 nucleotides: TGTGCCAGCAGTACCGGACTAGCGGGAACCTACGAGCAGTACTTC. This chain links TRBV7-9 with TRBJ2-7; 12 bases are shared with TRBD2. Trimming took 6 bases from V and 2 from J; bases not matched to a gene: 5. Germline values: CDR1 SEHNR, CDR2 FQNEAQ (reference sequence). CDR3 length equals 15 residues.

The chain's CDR3 is CASSPSGQNEQYF. CDR3 DNA sequence: TGTGCCAGCTCACCTTCTGGACAGAACGAGCAGTACTTC. This chain uses TRBV18 with TRBJ2-7; the D gene is possibly TRBD1 (6 bases). CDR3 size: 13 residues. Per the germline V gene, CDR1 is KGHSH and CDR2 is LQKENI. V was cut by 3 bases and J by 5 bases, with 11 bases left in between.

The chain joins TRBV20-1 to TRBJ1-1, with D hard to call. Trimming removed 3 bases at V and 8 bases at J, with 10 bases between. The germline V gene encodes CDR1 DFQATT and CDR2 SNEGSKA (reference sequence). This CDR3 contains 11 residues. CDR3 amino acids: CSASQTGEAFF. In DNA, the CDR3 is TGCAGTGCTAGTCAAACGGGGGAAGCTTTCTTT.

The chain links TRBV7-2 to TRBJ2-7; 7 nucleotides line up with TRBD1. Losses at the gene ends were 5 bases for V and 1 base for J; bases not matched to a gene: 8. Per germline, CDR1 SGHTA and CDR2 FQGNSA. The CDR3 loop spans 15 amino acids. The CDR3 loop reads CASSKGGSLSYEQYF. CDR3 in DNA: TGTGCCAGCAGCAAAGGGGGCAGCCTATCCTACGAGCAGTACTTC.

The chain uses TRBV18 and TRBJ2-5, with 11 bases matching TRBD1. J was trimmed by 4 bases and V by 2 bases; bases with no gene match: 6. This CDR3 has 16 amino acids. Germline V lookup: CDR1 KGHSH, CDR2 LQKENI. CDR3 loop: CASSPFGTGGLETQYF. DNA for the CDR3: TGTGCCAGCTCACCATTCGGGACAGGGGGATTAGAGACCCAGTACTTC. Full variable domain (remainder filled in from reference TRBV18 and TRBJ2-5): NAGVMQNPRHLVRRRGQEARLRCSPMKGHSHVYWYRQLPEEGLKFMVYLQKENIIDESGMPKERFSAEFPKEGPSILRIQQVVRGDSAAYFCASSPFGTGGLETQYFGPGTRLLVL.

The genes are TRBV28 and TRBJ2-7; the match to TRBD1 covers 8 bases. Trimming took 5 bases from V and 3 from J; bases not matched to a gene: 12. There are 16 residues in the CDR3. Per the germline V gene, CDR1 is MDHEN and CDR2 is SYDVKM. The CDR3 DNA is TGTGCCAGCAGTGGATACCGGACAGGGCACCTCTACGAGCAGTACTTC. Translated, it gives CASSGYRTGHLYEQYF. Complete variable domain (other parts from reference TRBV28 and TRBJ2-7): DVKVTQSSRYLVKRTGEKVFLECVQDMDHENMFWYRQDPGLGLRLIYFSYDVKMKEKGDIPEGYSVSREKKERFSLILESASTNQTSMYLCASSGYRTGHLYEQYFGPGTRLTVT.

The J gene is TRBJ2-3, the V gene TRBV6-5; 9 positions match TRBD2. The germline V gene encodes CDR1 MNHEY and CDR2 SVGAGI. The J segment lost 0 bases and the V segment lost 6 bases, leaving 4 bases of the junction unmatched. This CDR3 comprises 15 residues. The CDR3 nucleotides are TGTGCCAGCAGGAGTGGACTAGCGAGCACAGATACGCAGTATTTT. Its translation is CASRSGLASTDTQYF.

The rearrangement uses TRBV19 and TRBJ2-1, with 13 bases fitting TRBD2. The germline gives CDR1 LNHDA, CDR2 SQIVND (reference sequence). The CDR3 length is 15 residues. V shed 5 bases, J shed 6 bases, and the junction held 4 bases outside the gene matches. The CDR3 DNA reads as TGTGCCAGTAGTCTACTAGCGGGGGGGAGCAATGAGCAGTTCTTC. Translated: CASSLLAGGSNEQFF.

The rearrangement uses TRBV6-1 and TRBJ2-5; the D gene is possibly TRBD1 (6 bases). V was cut by 1 base and J by 4 bases, with 16 bases left in between. Germline assignment: CDR1 MNHNS and CDR2 SASEGT. The CDR3 covers 16 residues. CDR3 region: CASSEGTGTRGETQYF. CDR3 sequence (DNA): TGTGCCAGCAGTGAAGGAACAGGGACCAGAGGAGAGACCCAGTACTTC.

This chain uses TRBV18 with TRBJ1-1, with D possibly being TRBD1 (5 bases). Germline CDR1 reads KGHSH; CDR2 reads LQKENI. V lost 4 bases, J lost 7 bases, and 13 bases lay in between. The CDR3 has 13 residues. The CDR3 DNA follows: TGTGCCAGCTCACGGACGACAGCATTTGAAGCTTTCTTT. It specifies CASSRTTAFEAFF.

CDR3 sequence: CASRWTDETQYF. DNA of the CDR3: TGCGCCAGCAGGTGGACAGATGAGACCCAGTACTTC. This chain connects TRBV5-1 to TRBJ2-5, with D maybe TRBD1 (6 bases). V lost 5 bases and J 5 bases, leaving 10 bases between the germline ends. The CDR3 is 12 residues long. Germline assignment: CDR1 SGHRS and CDR2 YFSETQ. The complete variable domain, with remaining parts taken from reference TRBV5-1 and TRBJ2-5, reads KAGVTQTPRYLIKTRGQQVTLSCSPISGHRSVSWYQQTPGQGLQFLFEYFSETQRNKGNFPGRFSGRQFSNSRSEMNVSTLELGDSALYLCASRWTDETQYFGPGTRLLVL.